This T cell receptor beta chain was captured by sequencing in a study of blood T cell repertoires in COVID-19. As handled by the study authors: From reference gene primer amplification, estimates of nucleated cell counts were derived. Assay: immunoSEQ multiplex PCR; the TCRdb copy retains only in-frame clones and omits some. That table supplies the V and J calls and clone size; D and trimming were determined from the DNA. The data show around 270,000 clones, 70% to 90% seen once. The CDR3 is 20 residues long. Germline values: CDR1 SGHRS, CDR2 YFSETQ. Germline trimming cut 4 bases from V and 8 bases from J; bases unmatched to any gene: 26.

This sequence was found in a woman aged 30 to 39 who had recovered from COVID-19. The rearrangement joins TRBV5-1 to TRBJ2-1, with 8 bases lining up with TRBD2. Input material: PBMCs or T cells enriched from blood (not recorded which). CDR3 amino acids: CASSPREGSLQSGRVDEQFF. CDR3 nucleotide sequence: TGCGCCAGCAGCCCCCGAGAGGGCTCGCTTCAAAGCGGGAGAGTCGATGAGCAGTTCTTC.